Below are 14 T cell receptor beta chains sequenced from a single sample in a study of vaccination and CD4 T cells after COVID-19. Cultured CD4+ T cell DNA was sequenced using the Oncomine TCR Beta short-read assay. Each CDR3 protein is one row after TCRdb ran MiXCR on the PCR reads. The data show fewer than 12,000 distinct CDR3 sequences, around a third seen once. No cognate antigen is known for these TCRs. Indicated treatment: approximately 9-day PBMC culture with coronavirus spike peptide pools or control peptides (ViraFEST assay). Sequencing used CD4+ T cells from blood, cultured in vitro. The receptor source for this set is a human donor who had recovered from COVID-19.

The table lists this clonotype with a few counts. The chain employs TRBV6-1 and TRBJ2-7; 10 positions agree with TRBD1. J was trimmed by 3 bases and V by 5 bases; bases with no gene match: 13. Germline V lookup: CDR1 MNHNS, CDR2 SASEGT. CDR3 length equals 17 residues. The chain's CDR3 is CASSPLQAGTGDYEQYF. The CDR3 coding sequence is TGTGCCAGCAGTCCCTTACAGGCCGGGACAGGGGACTACGAGCAGTACTTC.

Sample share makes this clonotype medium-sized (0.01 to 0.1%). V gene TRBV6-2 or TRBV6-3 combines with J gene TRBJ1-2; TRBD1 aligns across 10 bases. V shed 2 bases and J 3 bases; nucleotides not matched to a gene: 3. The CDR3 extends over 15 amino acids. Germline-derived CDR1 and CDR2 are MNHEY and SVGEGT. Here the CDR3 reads CASSYQDRGYYGYTF. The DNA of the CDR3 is TGTGCCAGCAGTTACCAGGACAGGGGGTACTATGGCTACACCTTC.

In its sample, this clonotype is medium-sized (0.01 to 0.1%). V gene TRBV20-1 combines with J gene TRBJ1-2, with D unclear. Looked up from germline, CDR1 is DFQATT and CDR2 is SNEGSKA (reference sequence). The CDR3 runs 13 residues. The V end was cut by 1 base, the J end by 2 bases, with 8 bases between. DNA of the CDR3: TGCAGTGCTAGAGTGGGCGGGAACTATGGCTACACCTTC. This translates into CSARVGGNYGYTF.

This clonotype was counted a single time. In DNA form, the CDR3 reads TGTGCCATCAGTGAGGAAGGCGGGGAGCTGTTTTTT. It encodes CAISEEGGELFF. The chain combines TRBV10-3 with TRBJ2-2; D call uncertain. Germline V CDR1 and CDR2: ENHRY, SYGVKD. CDR3 size: 12 residues. The V end lost 2 bases, the J end lost 7 bases, and 5 bases lay between the germline ends.

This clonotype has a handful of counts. The CDR3 bases are TGTGCCAGCAGCACTAGCGGGAGGATCGGGGAGACCCAGTACTTC. This gives the protein CASSTSGRIGETQYF. The rearrangement uses TRBV6-2 or TRBV6-3 and TRBJ2-5, with 12 positions matching TRBD2. CDR1 is MNHEY, CDR2 SVGEGT, per germline. The junction had 7 bases not matched to a gene; V was cut back by 6 bases and J by 5 bases. CDR3 length: 15 residues.

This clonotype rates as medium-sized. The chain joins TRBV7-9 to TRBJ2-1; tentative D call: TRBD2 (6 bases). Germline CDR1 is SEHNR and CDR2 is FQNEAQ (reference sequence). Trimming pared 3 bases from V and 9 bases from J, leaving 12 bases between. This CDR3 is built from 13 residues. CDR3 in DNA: TGTGCCAGCAGCTTTGGACTAACTGGTGAGCAGTTCTTC. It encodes CASSFGLTGEQFF.

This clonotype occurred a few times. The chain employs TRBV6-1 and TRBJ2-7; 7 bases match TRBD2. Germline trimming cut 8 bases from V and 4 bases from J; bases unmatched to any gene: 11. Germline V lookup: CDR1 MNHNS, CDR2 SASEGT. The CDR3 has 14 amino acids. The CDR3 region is CASGTGRGGYEQYF. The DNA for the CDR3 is TGTGCCAGCGGTACAGGACGCGGGGGTTACGAGCAGTACTTC.

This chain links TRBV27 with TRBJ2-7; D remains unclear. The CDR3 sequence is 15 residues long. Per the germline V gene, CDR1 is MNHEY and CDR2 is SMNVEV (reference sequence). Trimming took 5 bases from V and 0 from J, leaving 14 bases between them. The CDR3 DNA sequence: TGTGCCAGCAGTCCAAGGTGGACCATCTCCTACGAGCAGTACTTC. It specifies CASSPRWTISYEQYF.

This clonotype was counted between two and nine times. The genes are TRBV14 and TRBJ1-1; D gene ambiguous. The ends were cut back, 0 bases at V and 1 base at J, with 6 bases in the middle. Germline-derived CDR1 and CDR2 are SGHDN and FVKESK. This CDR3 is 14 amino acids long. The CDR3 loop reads CASSQETRNTEAFF. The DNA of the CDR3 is TGTGCCAGCAGCCAAGAGACAAGGAACACTGAAGCTTTCTTT.

CDR3 DNA sequence: TGCGCCAGCAGCCCGGGACAGTTAACCTACGAGCAGTACTTC. It is translated as CASSPGQLTYEQYF. This sequence joins TRBV5-1 and TRBJ2-7, with 7 bases aligning to TRBD1. The CDR3 runs to 14 residues. The V gene end was trimmed by 4 bases and the J gene end by 2 bases; junction bases not matched to a gene: 6. The germline V gene encodes CDR1 SGHRS and CDR2 YFSETQ.

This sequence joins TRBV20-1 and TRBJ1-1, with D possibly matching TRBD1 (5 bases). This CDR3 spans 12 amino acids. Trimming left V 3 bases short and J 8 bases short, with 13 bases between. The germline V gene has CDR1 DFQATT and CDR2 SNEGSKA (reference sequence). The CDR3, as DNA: TGCAGTGCTAGCCCCGGGGGGTTGGAAGCTTTCTTT. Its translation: CSASPGGLEAFF.

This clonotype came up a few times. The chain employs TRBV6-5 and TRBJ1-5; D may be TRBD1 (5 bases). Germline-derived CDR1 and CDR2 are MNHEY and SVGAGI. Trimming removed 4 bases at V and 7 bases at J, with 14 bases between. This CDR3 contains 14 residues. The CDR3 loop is CASSSRGGGQPQHF. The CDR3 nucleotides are TGTGCCAGCAGTTCCCGTGGGGGGGGACAGCCCCAGCATTTT.

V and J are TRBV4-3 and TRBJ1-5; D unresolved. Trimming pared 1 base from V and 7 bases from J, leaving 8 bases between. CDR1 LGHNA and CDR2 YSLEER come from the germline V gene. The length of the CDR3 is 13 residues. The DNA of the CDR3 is TGCGCCAGCAGCCAAGGGCCTCGGCAGCCCCAGCATTTT. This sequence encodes CASSQGPRQPQHF.

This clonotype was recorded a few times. The DNA of the CDR3 is TGCAGTGCTAAGACCGGGACAGGGGGCCTAGCCTACGAGCAGTACTTC. Protein product: CSAKTGTGGLAYEQYF. The chain employs TRBV20-1 and TRBJ2-7; the match to TRBD1 covers 12 bases. The germline gives CDR1 DFQATT, CDR2 SNEGSKA (reference sequence). Unmatched junction bases numbered 9, after V lost 4 bases and J lost 2 bases. This CDR3 is 16 amino acids long.